This T cell receptor (beta chain) stems from a study of blood T cell repertoires in COVID-19 (dated by TCRdb to the early 2020s). With regard to the full study: Collaborator samples came from the United States, Italy and Spain and covered acute and convalescent phases of COVID-19. Subjects who had been exposed to COVID-19, were actively infected with it, or had recovered from it provided the deeply sampled blood TCRbeta repertoires that made up the dataset. The repertoires were released in a freely available public database intended as a resource for research on the immune response to SARS-CoV-2. A de-identified subject ID, COVID-19 status, age in years and sex were almost always included in the sample metadata. The samples were drawn from the first 160 participants of the ongoing ImmuneRACE study and from over a thousand subjects provided by 6 global collaborators. The material from the prospective study consisted of cDNA or gDNA derived from T cells, B-cell-depleted T cells, or PBMCs. Where available, HLA class I and class II types were taken from metadata supplied by the sample provider and were not determined by assay-based typing. Summary of the overall study and its limitations: Clinical and demographic metadata were provided uncurated, with the amount varying by source and participant.

In its sample, this clone was seen once. Which antigen it targets is not known. The input lacks base qualities; no much larger clone sits a single base away. The immunoSEQ Assay, a bias-controlled multiplex PCR, was used to amplify TCRbeta CDR3 regions from genomic DNA. Processing in the source paper ran as follows. The number of nucleated cells in each sample was estimated by amplification of reference gene primers within the assay. To quantify the absolute abundance of each unique TCRbeta CDR3 rearrangement, sequence reads were collapsed and filtered. For each sample, productive Simpson clonality was calculated by taking the square root of Simpson's diversity index across productive rearrangements. TCRdb limited this immuneACCESS table to in-frame rearrangements with V and J called. A share of clones is missing; checked studies link under half to unresolved V genes, and the rest is unexplained. Clone size and the V and J calls come from that table; the DNA yielded D and trimming. For this sample there are about 180,000 clones; more than 85% appear just once. Over 0.95% of the sample is taken by the ten largest.

Inclusive of the bounding cysteine and phenylalanine, the CDR3 is 16 residues long. The sequence is cut down to CDR3 DNA, 48 bases in frame from base 1. Trimmed from V: 1 base; trimmed from J: 1 base; junction bases lacking a gene match: 4. CDR1 and CDR2 (ENHRY, SYGVKD) derive from the germline V gene. In the prospective study, participants were roughly 18 to 100 years old, resided in 25 or so geographic areas of the United States, and were enrolled through a virtual design. In the prospective study, participants were assigned to cohorts based on the clinical history participants reported in a screening survey and a study questionnaire. In the prospective study, mobile phlebotomists collected whole blood, serum and a nasopharyngeal or oropharyngeal swab from each participant. Over a 2-month period, participants in the prospective study had the option of providing additional blood draws and questionnaires. Before DNA extraction, blood samples from the prospective study were shipped at room temperature or frozen.

The sequencing sample was made of PBMCs or T cells enriched from blood (not recorded which). Recombination linked TRBV10-3 to TRBJ1-2, with 9 middle bases fitting TRBD1. The clonotype was recovered from a human donor with acute COVID-19. The donor label of this sample is uncertain. The DNA reads as follows: TGTGCCATCAGTGAGTGGCGGACAGGGGATAACTATGGCTACACCTTC. It specifies CAISEWRTGDNYGYTF.